Listed here are 24 T cell receptor beta chains from one sample, sequenced in a study of T cells in Graves' hyperthyroidism and ophthalmopathy. Amplification yielded TCR beta CDR3 regions, with RNA transcripts as the source. HTBI primers were employed in a first-round RT-PCR of the TCR CDR3. TCRdb used MiXCR to reprocess the multiplex PCR reads, holding one entry per CDR3 protein. The data contain 300,000 to 400,000 distinct CDR3 sequences, around a sixth of them singletons. What was sequenced was blood. The source is a woman aged 45-65 years with Graves' hyperthyroidism.

This clonotype was seen more than once but under ten times. The chain has TRBV30 and TRBJ1-6; D gene unclear. The V end was cut by 4 bases, the J end by 7 bases, with 8 bases between. This CDR3 comprises 12 residues. Looked up from germline, CDR1 is GTSNPN and CDR2 is SVGIG (reference sequence). The chain's CDR3 is CAWKRLNSPLHF. The CDR3 region has the DNA TGTGCCTGGAAAAGGCTCAATTCACCCCTCCACTTT.

The V and J genes are TRBV6-2 or TRBV6-3 and TRBJ2-7, with 8 bases fitting TRBD2. CDR3 size: 16 residues. Germline V gene lookup returns CDR1 MNHEY and CDR2 SVGEGT. V gave up 3 bases and J gave up 2 bases; unmatched junction bases: 9. This chain's CDR3 is CASSYRASGHPYEQYF. CDR3 nucleotide sequence: TGTGCCAGCAGTTATCGCGCTAGCGGGCACCCCTACGAGCAGTACTTC.

Points on this clonotype: One end of the junction is discordant with germline, which a read error may explain. The chain is built from TRBV13 and TRBJ2-7; the match to TRBD2 covers 8 bases. The germline V gene encodes CDR1 PRHDT and CDR2 FYEKMQ (reference sequence). CDR3 length equals 14 residues. The DNA of the CDR3 is TGTGCCAGTTCTCGGGAGGGTCGGGTATACGAGCGGTACTTC. It codes for CASSREGRVYERYF.

This clonotype has ten or more counts. The V and J genes are TRBV6-1 and TRBJ1-5; D gene ambiguous. V was shortened by 6 bases and J by 0 bases, with 9 bases between the two germline ends. CDR1 MNHNS and CDR2 SASEGT come from the germline V gene. CDR3 length: 14 residues. CDR3 loop: CASRAPYSNQPQHF. DNA of the CDR3: TGTGCCAGCAGGGCACCTTATAGCAATCAGCCCCAGCATTTT.

The J gene is TRBJ1-6, the V gene TRBV5-1, with D tentatively TRBD1 (6 bases). Germline V gives CDR1 SGHRS, CDR2 YFSETQ. V dropped 6 bases and J dropped 8 bases, with 21 bases sitting between them. This CDR3 is built from 16 residues. The DNA of the CDR3 is TGCGCCAGCACCCTTACAGGGATGGGCAACGATTCACCCCTCCACTTT. Residues: CASTLTGMGNDSPLHF.

The CDR3: CATSREGTSGGEDEQFF. DNA of the CDR3: TGTGCCACCAGCAGAGAGGGGACTAGCGGGGGAGAGGATGAGCAGTTCTTC. V gene TRBV15 combines with J gene TRBJ2-1; 14 bases line up with TRBD2. Losses at the gene ends were 0 bases for V and 8 bases for J; bases not matched to a gene: 6. CDR1 is LNHNV, CDR2 YYDKDF, per germline (reference sequence). CDR3 length: 17 amino acids.

The chain carries TRBV19 and TRBJ2-5; D remains unclear. The germline CDR1 and CDR2 sequences are LNHDA and SQIVND (reference sequence). The CDR3 extends over 16 amino acids. The V and J ends lost 6 bases and 2 bases respectively, with 19 bases between them. The CDR3 region has the DNA TGTGCCAGTAGCGCGCTTTTCGGGCGGAGACAAGAGACCCAGTACTTC. Translated, it gives CASSALFGRRQETQYF. Combining the CDR3 with reference TRBV19 and TRBJ2-5 gives the whole variable domain DGGITQSPKYLFRKEGQNVTLSCEQNLNHDAMYWYRQDPGQGLRLIYYSQIVNDFQKGDIAEGYSVSREKKESFPLTVTSAQKNPTAFYLCASSALFGRRQETQYFGPGTRLLVL.

The gene calls are TRBV3-1 and TRBJ2-2; no clear D gene. CDR3 size: 15 residues. V was trimmed by 1 base and J by 3 bases, leaving 9 bases between them. CDR1 is LGHDT, CDR2 YNNKEL, per germline (reference sequence). The CDR3 DNA follows: TGTGCCAGCAGCCAAGTTCCTGCCTACACCGGGGAGCTGTTTTTT. This encodes CASSQVPAYTGELFF. Combining the CDR3 with reference TRBV3-1 and TRBJ2-2 gives the whole variable domain DTAVSQTPKYLVTQMGNDKSIKCEQNLGHDTMYWYKQDSKKFLKIMFSYNNKELIINETVPNRFSPKSPDKAHLNLHINSLELGDSAVYFCASSQVPAYTGELFFGEGSRLTVL.

This clonotype has at least ten counts. V gene TRBV3-1 combines with J gene TRBJ1-1; a weak D match, TRBD1 (6 bases). The V gene's germline CDR1 is LGHDT and CDR2 YNNKEL (reference sequence). V gave up 0 bases and J gave up 1 base, with 9 bases separating them. The CDR3 spans 15 residues. The CDR3 DNA reads TGTGCCAGCAGCCAAGACCTGGGACAGAACACTGAAGCTTTCTTT. This codes for CASSQDLGQNTEAFF.

The V call is TRBV6-1, the J call TRBJ2-1, with 9 positions matching TRBD2. Trimming removed 8 bases from V and 7 bases from J; junction bases left unmatched: 9. Germline V CDR1 and CDR2: MNHNS, SASEGT. The CDR3 has 14 amino acids. CDR3 residues: CASREGGLANEQFF. CDR3 coding DNA: TGTGCCAGCCGAGAGGGGGGACTAGCTAATGAGCAGTTCTTC.

This sequence joins TRBV6-1 and TRBJ1-4; 8 bases match TRBD1. J lost 7 bases, V lost 2 bases, and 9 bases had no gene match. CDR3 size: 16 residues. Germline CDR1 reads MNHNS; CDR2 reads SASEGT. CDR3 sequence (DNA): TGTGCCAGCAGTGAAACCCAGACAGGGGATATTGAAAAACTGTTTTTT. It translates to CASSETQTGDIEKLFF.

V is TRBV30 and J is TRBJ1-4, with 9 bases lining up with TRBD1. In germline, CDR1 is GTSNPN, CDR2 SVGIG (reference sequence). Trimming removed 1 base from V and 7 bases from J; junction bases left unmatched: 10. The CDR3 totals 16 residues. CDR3: CAWSGEQGANGEKLFF. The CDR3 coding sequence is TGTGCCTGGAGTGGTGAACAGGGGGCGAATGGTGAAAAACTGTTTTTT.

This clonotype was counted a few times. The genes are TRBV7-9 and TRBJ2-5; no firm D call. Germline values: CDR1 SEHNR, CDR2 FQNEAQ (reference sequence). Trimming shortened V by 5 bases and J by 1 base, and 11 bases separated the two germline ends. This CDR3 has 14 amino acids. CDR3 sequence: CASSLPPTQETQYF. Written as DNA, the CDR3 is TGTGCCAGCAGCCTTCCGCCAACCCAAGAGACCCAGTACTTC.

The table lists this clonotype with many counts. The chain carries TRBV11-2 and TRBJ2-7; a possible D gene is TRBD1 (6 bases). This CDR3 region has 13 residues. Germline V gene sequence: CDR1 SGHAT, CDR2 FQNNGV. The V end was cut by 6 bases, the J end by 6 bases, with 15 bases between. CDR3 region: CASSFGTIAEQYF. CDR3 coding DNA: TGTGCCAGCAGTTTCGGGACAATCGCCGAGCAGTACTTC.

This clonotype was counted at least ten times. This rearrangement joins TRBV3-1 to TRBJ2-5; 7 nucleotides match TRBD1. The CDR3 totals 13 residues. Germline V gene lookup returns CDR1 LGHDT and CDR2 YNNKEL (reference sequence). V lost 5 bases to trimming and J lost 4 bases; unmatched junction nucleotides: 4. CDR3 region: CASSATGRETQYF. For the CDR3, the DNA is TGTGCCAGCAGCGCGACAGGGCGAGAGACCCAGTACTTC.

CDR3 loop: CASSRRGGDNQPQHF. Written as DNA, the CDR3 is TGTGCCAGCAGCCGCAGGGGGGGGGACAATCAGCCCCAGCATTTT. The V and J genes are TRBV27 and TRBJ1-5; TRBD1 matches 7 bases. The CDR3 sequence is 15 residues long. From germline, CDR1 is MNHEY and CDR2 SMNVEV (reference sequence). V shed 6 bases, J shed 3 bases, and the junction held 8 bases outside the gene matches.

The J gene is TRBJ1-3, the V gene TRBV6-5, with D perhaps matching TRBD1 (6 bases). CDR3 length equals 16 residues. The germline V gene encodes CDR1 MNHEY and CDR2 SVGAGI. Trimming took off 2 bases at V and 3 bases at J, with 14 bases between the two ends. The CDR3 region is CASSYPRGRDGNTIYF. In DNA, the CDR3 is TGTGCCAGCAGTTACCCCAGGGGTAGGGATGGAAACACCATATATTTT.

In this sample, this clonotype turned up many times. The gene calls are TRBV5-6 and TRBJ2-1, with a weak D call TRBD2 (6 bases). The length of the CDR3 is 13 residues. Between the trimmed V and J ends, which lost 2 bases and 8 bases, there was a span of 11 bases. CDR1 and CDR2 (germline): SGHDT, YYEEEE. The CDR3 region is CASSFGGSDEQFF. The CDR3 DNA sequence: TGTGCCAGCAGCTTCGGGGGAAGTGATGAGCAGTTCTTC.

The chain joins TRBV2 to TRBJ2-7; 7 bases line up with TRBD2. The ends lost 8 bases at V and 6 bases at J; junction bases unmatched: 7. Germline V gene lookup returns CDR1 SNHLY and CDR2 FYNNEI. The CDR3 consists of 12 residues. The CDR3 region is CASAPGGGEQYV. In DNA form, the CDR3 reads TGTGCCAGCGCCCCTGGCGGGGGCGAGCAGTACGTC.

This clonotype was seen more than once but under ten times. The chain joins TRBV12-3 or TRBV12-4 to TRBJ2-3; D uncertain. With 10 bases removed from V and 2 bases from J, the gap between germline ends came to 13 bases. The CDR3 sequence is 13 residues long. The CDR3 region is CATGDRLTDTQYF. As DNA, the CDR3 is TGTGCCACAGGCGACCGGCTCACAGATACGCAGTATTTT.

The gene calls are TRBV5-1 and TRBJ2-4; TRBD1 matches 10 bases. The V and J ends lost 4 bases and 8 bases, in that order; junction bases with no gene match: 9. This CDR3 is 15 amino acids long. CDR1 SGHRS and CDR2 YFSETQ come from the germline V gene. DNA for the CDR3: TGCGCCAGCAGCCCGACAGGGGGCTATATTGACATTCAGTACTTC. Translation: CASSPTGGYIDIQYF.

Many counts were recorded for this clonotype. The gene calls are TRBV7-9 and TRBJ2-7; D is possibly TRBD2 (5 bases). The CDR3 is made up of 12 amino acids. Germline lookup yields CDR1 SEHNR and CDR2 FQNEAQ (reference sequence). V was cut by 5 bases and J by 5 bases, with 10 bases left in between. The CDR3 spells CASSPPGNEQYF. The DNA for the CDR3 is TGTGCCAGCAGCCCCCCGGGGAACGAGCAGTACTTC. Variable domain in full (rest from reference TRBV7-9 and TRBJ2-7): DTGVSQNPRHKITKRGQNVTFRCDPISEHNRLYWYRQTLGQGPEFLTYFQNEAQLEKSRLLSDRFSAERPKGSFSTLEIQRTEQGDSAMYLCASSPPGNEQYFGPGTRLTVT.

This clonotype occurred a few times. V usage is TRBV30 and J usage is TRBJ2-5; unclear D gene. V lost 1 base and J 4 bases, leaving 10 bases between the germline ends. Per germline, CDR1 GTSNPN and CDR2 SVGIG (reference sequence). This CDR3 comprises 13 residues. DNA of the CDR3: TGTGCCTGGAGTGATCTTGGGGTAGAGACCCAGTACTTC. This gives the protein CAWSDLGVETQYF.

This chain connects TRBV20-1 to TRBJ1-4; D is undetermined. The V end lost 2 bases, the J end lost 3 bases, and 13 bases lay between the germline ends. Germline loops: CDR1 DFQATT, CDR2 SNEGSKA (reference sequence). This CDR3 region has 15 residues. This CDR3 reads CSARKGWGANEKLFF. CDR3 nucleotide sequence: TGCAGTGCTAGAAAGGGCTGGGGAGCTAATGAAAAACTGTTTTTT.